The clone carrying this T cell receptor beta chain came up once. The CDR3 contains 15 residues. In germline, CDR1 is MNHEY, CDR2 SVGAGI. V gave up 5 bases and J gave up 7 bases; unmatched junction bases: 10. This specimen belongs to a study of cytomegalovirus exposure and HLA in healthy donors. The PCR was carried out with 60 Vbeta primers and 13 Jbeta primers. TCRdb's table, derived via immunoSEQ multiplex PCR, lists solely in-frame clones and lacks some. In the table there are around 200,000 clones, about four fifths of which are singletons. The genes are TRBV6-5 and TRBJ1-2, with TRBD1 matching over 10 bases. The material sequenced was PBMCs. The receptor's source is a woman aged 50 to 60 in good health and CMV-seropositive. The CDR3 protein is CASSTPDRGQTGYTF. CDR3 DNA: TGTGCCAGCAGTACCCCTGACAGGGGGCAGACTGGCTACACCTTC.